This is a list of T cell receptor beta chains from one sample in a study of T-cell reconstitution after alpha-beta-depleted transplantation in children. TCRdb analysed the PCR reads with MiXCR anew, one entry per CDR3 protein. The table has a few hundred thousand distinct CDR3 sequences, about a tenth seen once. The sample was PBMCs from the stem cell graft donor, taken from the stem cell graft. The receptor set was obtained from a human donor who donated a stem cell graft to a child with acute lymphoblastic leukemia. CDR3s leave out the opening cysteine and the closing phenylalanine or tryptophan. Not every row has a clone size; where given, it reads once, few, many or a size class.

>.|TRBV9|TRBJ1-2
ASSVGEGRYGYT
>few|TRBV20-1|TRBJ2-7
SARDPGQVGYEQY
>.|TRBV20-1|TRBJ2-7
SARAYQGQEQY
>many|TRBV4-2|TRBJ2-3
ASSRRLVAEDTQY
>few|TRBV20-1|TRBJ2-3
SASGRAFTDTQY
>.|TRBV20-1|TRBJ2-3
SAVDLQGRPTDTQY
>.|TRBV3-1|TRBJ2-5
ATSQGALAEETQY
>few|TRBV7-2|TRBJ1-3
ASSRRGSGNTIY
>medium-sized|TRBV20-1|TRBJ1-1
SAIRFPIMNTEAF
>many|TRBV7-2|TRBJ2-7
ASSGSGGPPYEQY
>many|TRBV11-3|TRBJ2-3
ASSPPGRKITDTQY
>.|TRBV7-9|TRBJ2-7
ASSSLMGLDEQY
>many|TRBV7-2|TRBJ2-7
ASSFAGTSRIYEQY